The 32 T cell receptor beta chains in this list originate from one sample, sequenced in a study of PD-L1 blockade in urothelial cancer. TCRdb's table, derived via immunoSEQ multiplex PCR, lists solely in-frame clones and lacks some. The sample consists of 100,000 to 150,000 clones, 86% of them appearing once. This sample's time point: peripheral blood 6 weeks after treatment start. Specimen: PBMCs, collected around atezolizumab (anti-PD-L1) treatment. These receptors all come from a man between 50 and 59 years old with urothelial cancer.

The V and J genes are TRBV11-2 and TRBJ1-4; TRBD1 agrees at 7 bases. Germline V gene lookup returns CDR1 SGHAT and CDR2 FQNNGV. The CDR3 length is 15 residues. With 4 bases clipped from V and 5 bases from J, the junction kept 7 bases outside the gene matches. CDR3 coding DNA: TGTGCCAGCAGCTGGGGGAGACAGGGAAATGAAAAACTGTTTTTT. Protein sequence: CASSWGRQGNEKLFF.

On this clone: At one boundary the junction diverges from the germline segment, which might be a read error. The chain has TRBV4-2 and TRBJ2-5; 12 nucleotides align to TRBD1. Looked up from germline, CDR1 is LGHNA and CDR2 is YNFKEQ. CDR3 length: 17 amino acids. The CDR3 DNA follows: TGTGCCAGCAGTCAAGTGGGACAGGGGGCGTTTGAGGAGACCCAGTACTTC. It translates to CASSQVGQGAFEETQYF.

This chain links TRBV19 with TRBJ1-2, with D possibly being TRBD1 (6 bases). With 7 bases removed from V and 8 bases from J, the gap between germline ends came to 11 bases. Germline CDR1 is LNHDA and CDR2 is SQIVND (reference sequence). The CDR3 contains 11 residues. CDR3 nucleotide sequence: TGTGCCAGTAAACAGGGCGGAGGCTACACCTTC. Its translation: CASKQGGGYTF. Drawing the rest from reference TRBV19 and TRBJ1-2, the complete variable domain is DGGITQSPKYLFRKEGQNVTLSCEQNLNHDAMYWYRQDPGQGLRLIYYSQIVNDFQKGDIAEGYSVSREKKESFPLTVTSAQKNPTAFYLCASKQGGGYTFGSGTRLTVV.

Remarks on this clone: Other DNA variants within this sample encode the same CDR3. The chain is built from TRBV18 and TRBJ2-7, with 7 bases identical to TRBD1. J gave up 2 bases and V 0 bases, and 4 bases lay outside the gene matches. The V gene's germline CDR1 is KGHSH and CDR2 LQKENI. There are 15 residues in the CDR3. CDR3 amino acids: CASSPPGQGAYEQYF. The CDR3 DNA reads TGTGCCAGCTCACCACCCGGGCAGGGGGCCTACGAGCAGTACTTC.

V is TRBV10-3 and J is TRBJ2-3; tentative D call: TRBD2 (5 bases). Trimming left V 4 bases short and J 8 bases short, with 19 bases between. CDR1 ENHRY and CDR2 SYGVKD come from the germline V gene. The CDR3 spans 15 residues. The CDR3 DNA reads TGTGCCATCAGTGGAATTAGCGAGAGACGAGGTACGCAGTATTTT. Encoded protein: CAISGISERRGTQYF.

The chain employs TRBV6-9 and TRBJ2-7, with D perhaps TRBD1 (5 bases). Trimming shortened V by 6 bases and J by 4 bases, and 19 bases separated the two germline ends. The CDR3 spans 15 residues. CDR1 is MNHGY, CDR2 SVAAGI, per germline. Here the CDR3 reads CASSPHRTLRYEQYF. The CDR3 nucleotides read TGTGCCAGCAGCCCCCACAGGACCCTTAGGTACGAGCAGTACTTC.

V gene TRBV10-1 combines with J gene TRBJ2-5; TRBD2 might be the D (5 bases). Trimming pared 3 bases from V and 6 bases from J, leaving 8 bases between. The CDR3 runs 12 residues. CDR1 and CDR2 (germline): WNHNN, SYGVQD (reference sequence). Here the CDR3 reads CASSEPGKTQYF. The CDR3 DNA reads as TGCGCCAGCAGTGAACCGGGGAAGACCCAGTACTTC.

The rearrangement uses TRBV5-4 and TRBJ1-1; maybe TRBD1 (5 bases). Per germline, CDR1 SGHNT and CDR2 YYREEE (reference sequence). V was shortened by 1 base and J by 5 bases, with 15 bases between the two germline ends. There are 15 residues in the CDR3. The CDR3, as DNA: TGTGCCAGCAGCTTGCGGTCAGGGAGCGGGACTGAAGCTTTCTTT. It encodes CASSLRSGSGTEAFF.

The rearrangement joins TRBV19 to TRBJ2-7; the D gene is possibly TRBD2 (6 bases). Germline lookup yields CDR1 LNHDA and CDR2 SQIVND (reference sequence). Trimming left V 5 bases short and J 5 bases short, with 10 bases between. There are 12 residues in the CDR3. The CDR3 loop reads CASSGGRNEQYF. For the CDR3, the DNA is TGTGCCAGTAGTGGTGGGAGGAACGAGCAGTACTTC.

This chain uses TRBV7-2 with TRBJ2-5; D is ambiguous. The length of the CDR3 is 16 residues. Trimming removed 0 bases at V and 4 bases at J, with 15 bases between. Per the germline V gene, CDR1 is SGHTA and CDR2 is FQGNSA. CDR3 coding DNA: TGTGCCAGCAGCTTAGCCCAAGCTAGTGCGGTAGAGACCCAGTACTTC. It is translated as CASSLAQASAVETQYF.

The gene calls are TRBV2 and TRBJ2-7, with D hard to call. Per germline, CDR1 SNHLY and CDR2 FYNNEI. Trimming removed 1 base from V and 3 bases from J, with 7 bases in between. The length of the CDR3 is 13 residues. The CDR3 protein is CASSEGARYEQYF. The CDR3 bases are TGTGCCAGCAGTGAAGGGGCGCGCTACGAGCAGTACTTC. The complete variable domain, with remaining parts taken from reference TRBV2 and TRBJ2-7, reads EPEVTQTPSHQVTQMGQEVILRCVPISNHLYFYWYRQILGQKVEFLVSFYNNEISEKSEIFDDQFSVERPDGSNFTLKIRSTKLEDSAMYFCASSEGARYEQYFGPGTRLTVT.

The J gene is TRBJ2-1, the V gene TRBV4-1; D possibly corresponds to TRBD1 (7 bases). Germline lookup yields CDR1 MGHRA and CDR2 YSYEKL. V was shortened by 0 bases and J by 3 bases, with 12 bases between the two germline ends. The CDR3 sequence is 16 residues long. The CDR3 reads CASSQDRQGGYNEQFF. In DNA form, the CDR3 reads TGCGCCAGCAGCCAAGATCGGCAGGGGGGCTACAATGAGCAGTTCTTC.

The chain is built from TRBV5-4 and TRBJ1-4, with TRBD1 matching 7 bases. Germline values: CDR1 SGHNT, CDR2 YYREEE (reference sequence). V dropped 1 base and J dropped 3; count of bases not matched to a gene: 6. The CDR3 has 16 residues. The CDR3 spells CASSLTGAMANEKLFF. CDR3 DNA: TGTGCCAGCAGCTTGACAGGGGCCATGGCTAATGAAAAACTGTTTTTT.

The rearrangement links TRBV28 to TRBJ1-1, with a possible D match to TRBD1 (5 bases). Germline V gene data show CDR1 as MDHEN and CDR2 as SYDVKM. The CDR3 has 15 residues. V was pared by 5 bases and J by 0 bases, with 13 bases between. CDR3 residues: CASSQGQLVNTEAFF. In DNA, the CDR3 is TGTGCCAGCAGTCAGGGTCAGTTGGTGAACACTGAAGCTTTCTTT.

This sequence joins TRBV5-1 and TRBJ1-1; TRBD1 might be the D (6 bases). V was pared by 4 bases and J by 6 bases, with 16 bases between. From germline, CDR1 is SGHRS and CDR2 YFSETQ. This CDR3 comprises 14 residues. The CDR3 nucleotides are TGCGCCAGCAGCAAACAGGGTAAGCGCGCTGAAGCTTTCTTT. Translation: CASSKQGKRAEAFF.

This clone was seen only once. This chain connects TRBV19 to TRBJ2-6; 7 nucleotides match TRBD2. The CDR3 covers 17 residues. Germline lookup yields CDR1 LNHDA and CDR2 SQIVND (reference sequence). V was pared by 5 bases and J by 4 bases, with 11 bases of the junction left unmatched. CDR3 nucleotide sequence: TGTGCCAGTAGTCCGGGAGGATCGCCCTCGGGGGCCAACGTCCTGACTTTC. This gives the protein CASSPGGSPSGANVLTF.

The gene calls are TRBV6-5 and TRBJ2-3; 10 bases are shared with TRBD2. Germline CDR1 MNHEY, CDR2 SVGAGI. This CDR3 is built from 15 residues. V lost 7 bases to trimming and J lost 0 bases; unmatched junction nucleotides: 4. The CDR3 sequence: CASKTSGASTDTQYF. The CDR3 coding sequence is TGTGCCAGCAAAACTAGCGGGGCGAGCACAGATACGCAGTATTTT.

The chain couples TRBV7-9 to TRBJ2-2; TRBD2 matches at 11 bases. CDR1 SEHNR and CDR2 FQNEAQ come from the germline V gene (reference sequence). The CDR3 spans 18 residues. The trim removed 1 base at V and 7 bases at J, leaving 11 bases unmatched. The CDR3 DNA reads as TGTGCCAGCAGCTTAGTTGGGCTAGCGGGAGGAGTAGGCGGGGAGCTGTTTTTT. This gives the protein CASSLVGLAGGVGGELFF.

This chain links TRBV11-3 with TRBJ2-1; 9 bases are a match to TRBD2. CDR1 is SGHNT and CDR2 is YENEEA in the germline V gene. Trimming at V came to 5 bases and at J to 9 bases, leaving 17 bases not matched to a gene. The CDR3 runs 17 residues. In DNA form, the CDR3 reads TGTGCCAGCAGCCGTAGTAAAGGGCGGGAGGGCGTAGGTGAGCAGTTCTTC. Amino acids: CASSRSKGREGVGEQFF.

CDR3 residues: CASFEGALNYGYTF. Here the CDR3 DNA reads TGTGCCAGCTTTGAGGGGGCGTTAAACTATGGCTACACCTTC. The chain has TRBV6-1 and TRBJ1-2, with TRBD1 matching 7 bases. The germline V gene has CDR1 MNHNS and CDR2 SASEGT. With 8 bases clipped from V and 2 bases from J, the junction kept 8 bases outside the gene matches. The CDR3 contains 14 residues.

This clone was observed at least ten times. The V gene is TRBV2, the J gene TRBJ2-3; no clear D. The CDR3 totals 13 residues. V lost 7 bases, J lost 3 bases, and 11 bases lay in between. Per the germline V gene, CDR1 is SNHLY and CDR2 is FYNNEI. CDR3 DNA sequence: TGTGCCAGCATACCCGCCGGGACAGATACGCAGTATTTT. Amino acid sequence: CASIPAGTDTQYF.

This clone was observed a handful of times. The same CDR3 can be traced to other DNA sequences in this sample. This chain joins TRBV10-3 and TRBJ2-7; 7 bases line up with TRBD1. V shed 4 bases, J shed 3 bases, and the junction held 3 bases outside the gene matches. There are 13 residues in the CDR3. Germline V gene data show CDR1 as ENHRY and CDR2 as SYGVKD. CDR3 residues: CAISAAGGYEQYF. The DNA for the CDR3 is TGTGCCATCAGTGCGGCAGGGGGCTACGAGCAGTACTTC.

The genes are TRBV14 and TRBJ2-2, with 7 bases identical to TRBD1. The germline CDR1 and CDR2 sequences are SGHDN and FVKESK. The trim removed 0 bases at V and 2 bases at J, leaving 15 bases unmatched. This CDR3 contains 20 residues. The CDR3 here is CASSQELTRGTVGNTGELFF. The CDR3 DNA reads TGTGCCAGCAGCCAAGAACTAACCAGAGGGACAGTTGGTAACACCGGGGAGCTGTTTTTT.

The chain is built from TRBV27 and TRBJ2-1, with D possibly being TRBD1 (5 bases). This CDR3 contains 14 residues. V lost 4 bases, J lost 6 bases, and 13 bases lay in between. Germline CDR1 MNHEY, CDR2 SMNVEV (reference sequence). The CDR3 protein is CASSSPARVNEQFF. CDR3 nucleotide sequence: TGTGCCAGCAGTTCCCCCGCCAGGGTCAATGAGCAGTTCTTC.

V and J are TRBV4-1 and TRBJ1-2, with a weak D call TRBD1 (5 bases). The CDR3 sequence is 18 residues long. CDR1 MGHRA and CDR2 YSYEKL come from the germline V gene. Deletions cut 0 bases from V and 0 bases from J, with 17 bases between. For the CDR3, the DNA is TGCGCCAGCAGCCAAGATGACCGCAGACAGAACTCTAACTATGGCTACACCTTC. Protein: CASSQDDRRQNSNYGYTF.

This sequence joins TRBV6-5 and TRBJ2-3; tentatively, D is TRBD2 (6 bases). Per the germline V gene, CDR1 is MNHEY and CDR2 is SVGAGI. Trimming removed 0 bases at V and 6 bases at J, with 16 bases between. This CDR3 region has 16 residues. CDR3 DNA sequence: TGTGCCAGCAGTTACTCGAAACTAGCCGGGCCCGATACGCAGTATTTT. Encoded protein: CASSYSKLAGPDTQYF.

The chain combines TRBV2 with TRBJ1-2, with D uncertain. The germline CDR1 and CDR2 sequences are SNHLY and FYNNEI. The V end lost 10 bases, the J end lost 3 bases, and 12 bases lay between the germline ends. The CDR3 loop spans 12 amino acids. CDR3 DNA sequence: TGTGCCACCTCTAAAGGAGACTATGGCTACACCTTC. It yields the protein CATSKGDYGYTF.

This rearrangement joins TRBV27 to TRBJ1-5, with D tentatively TRBD1 (5 bases). The germline V gene encodes CDR1 MNHEY and CDR2 SMNVEV (reference sequence). This CDR3 is 16 amino acids long. V was pared by 5 bases and J by 1 base, with 15 bases between. CDR3 coding DNA: TGTGCCAGCAGTCTTAAGTCAGGGTGGAGCAATCAGCCCCAGCATTTT. Translating it yields CASSLKSGWSNQPQHF.

J is TRBJ1-6 and V is TRBV28; possibly TRBD1 for D (6 bases). CDR1 and CDR2 (germline): MDHEN, SYDVKM. Trimming removed 6 bases at V and 10 bases at J, with 16 bases between. CDR3 length: 14 residues. CDR3 DNA: TGTGCCAGCAGACCCACAGGGTATGGGTCACCCCTCCACTTT. Its protein is CASRPTGYGSPLHF.

This chain joins TRBV2 and TRBJ1-2; 8 nucleotides match TRBD1. The CDR3 is 12 residues long. V lost 7 bases, J lost 5 bases, and 3 bases stayed unmatched. Germline CDR1 and CDR2: SNHLY and FYNNEI. CDR3 nucleotide sequence: TGTGCCAGCACGACAGGGGCTTATGGCTACACCTTC. This translates into CASTTGAYGYTF.

The chain links TRBV7-9 to TRBJ2-7; 13 bases fit TRBD2. The CDR3 totals 15 residues. Germline CDR1 and CDR2: SEHNR and FQNEAQ (reference sequence). Trimming took 5 bases from V and 3 from J; bases not matched to a gene: 4. The CDR3 spells CASSILAGGGYEQYF. Here the CDR3 DNA reads TGTGCCAGCAGCATACTAGCGGGAGGGGGCTACGAGCAGTACTTC.

V gene TRBV7-9 combines with J gene TRBJ2-2; the D is unclear. V was trimmed by 5 bases and J by 3 bases, leaving 13 bases between them. From germline, CDR1 is SEHNR and CDR2 FQNEAQ (reference sequence). This CDR3 has 15 residues. CDR3 in amino acids: CASSPRNRDTGELFF. In DNA form, the CDR3 reads TGTGCCAGCAGCCCTCGTAATCGGGACACCGGGGAGCTGTTTTTT.